A selection of T cell receptor beta chains follows, all from one sample in a study of Graves' ophthalmopathy and Graves' hyperthyroidism. MiXCR was run by TCRdb on the multiplex PCR reads, yielding one entry per CDR3 protein. The data show 20,000 to 25,000 distinct CDR3 sequences, with about half seen just once and 6.5% held by the top ten. The specimen was peripheral blood. The source is an adult woman with stable Graves' hyperthyroidism. CDR3s leave out the opening cysteine and the closing phenylalanine or tryptophan. Rows may omit the clone size; those that give it use once, few, many or a size class.

clone size | V gene | CDR3 protein
many | TRBV4-1 | ASSQGDRDTSYEQY
many | TRBV4-1 | ASSQVRALGDQPQH
- | TRBV27 | ASRSYDREEWETQY
medium-sized | TRBV20-1 | SARRGEETQY
many | TRBV27 | ASSLITYKTGELF
- | TRBV7-3 | ASSLVRGGTGELF
- | TRBV19 | ATGGGYGYT
many | TRBV28 | ASSEQRESYNEQF
- | TRBV20-1 | SAPGTGYEQY
- | TRBV6-4 | ASNTTGSNQPQH
- | TRBV5-4 | ASSQAGVYGYT
- | TRBV5-1 | ASSGGLPGGQGEQY
medium-sized | TRBV7-3 | ASSDGPGPLF
many | TRBV12-3/TRBV12-4 | ASRLTGGASGSTGELF
many | TRBV5-6 | ASSLAAGTGELF
- | TRBV6-4 | ASSDSTSGSTDTQY
medium-sized | TRBV7-9 | ASSPGPGGRETQY
- | TRBV25-1 | ASSETGKYNQPQQY
- | TRBV5-4 | ASSPDRGLNEKLF
- | TRBV20-1 | SARWGSQETQY
once | TRBV7-3 | ASSLSAGRQYEQY
many | TRBV28 | ASSAEGLGGQPQH
few | TRBV2 | ASSDANTGELF
medium-sized | TRBV7-8 | ASSSILKPYEQY
- | TRBV29-1 | SGTSTDTQY
many | TRBV6-4 | ASGSGPNEQF
- | TRBV25-1 | ASSERTSGRYEQY
many | TRBV18 | ASSPPGLGFNEQF
- | TRBV7-9 | ASSPTPRLAGGVAGGYQETQY
- | TRBV24-1 | ATSGSGRSETQH
many | TRBV6-6 | ASSSLVGPALIYEQY
- | TRBV6-4 | VSSDTSGSTDTPY
- | TRBV25-1 | ASSDHPEPSGNTIY
- | TRBV6-4 | ARIPGRETQY
medium-sized | TRBV2 | ASSVVRDTEAF
- | TRBV29-1 | SVEDLGQSPRVI
- | TRBV5-1 | AIRLAGVYEQY
medium-sized | TRBV2 | ATKGSGTGPYEQY
- | TRBV6-5 | ASSYSTGGRDTQY
once | TRBV11-2 | ASSSSGTYYEQY
- | TRBV11-2 | AGSLVSGNEELF
many | TRBV3-1 | ASSQGDRAKDTQY
- | TRBV3-1 | ASSQTRQGERF
once | TRBV2 | ASSEANYEQY
few | TRBV24-1 | ATSVRPGTRDGTQY
once | TRBV28 | ASSFQGYEQY
- | TRBV2 | ASRGGPSNQPQH
- | TRBV19 | ASRKGTHYWEQF
- | TRBV11-1 | ASSLRPGQSHEQF
many | TRBV11-2 | ASSSSGAGLEKLF
- | TRBV20-1 | SASGAQETQY
many | TRBV4-1 | ASSHGDRASPI
- | TRBV7-8 | ASSPLGVGDIQPQH
- | TRBV15 | ATSRDENSYEQY
- | TRBV29-1 | SVTITTNEKLF
medium-sized | TRBV5-5 | ASSLGIYEQY
many | TRBV4-1 | ASSQDQGSGANVLT
many | TRBV5-1 | ASSLPGGSYNSPLH